This T cell receptor beta chain was found in a study of Ad26.COV2.S vaccination and SARS-CoV-2 variants. Study at large: The donor participated in the COV1001 trial, in its Ad26.COV2.S arm. The study, taken as a whole, reports: Compared with placebo recipients, vaccine recipients had higher spike-specific TCR breadth.

The V gene's germline CDR1 is SGHRS and CDR2 YFSETQ. The CDR3 sequence is 17 residues long. V lost 0 bases, J lost 5 bases, and 8 bases stayed unmatched. The treatment denotes: roughly 18 received Ad26.COV2.S at low or high dose, single or two shots; roughly five received placebo; per-sample allocation not given. The study sampled participants on day 63 after the first vaccine or placebo injection. In Boston, the donor was an adult between 18-55 years of age. The data were produced by immunoSEQ multiplex PCR, yet TCRdb's version contains in-frame clones alone and is incomplete. The sample contains 510,000 or so clones, roughly nine tenths of which appear only once. This clone was seen only once. Its target is unknown.

The rearrangement links TRBV5-1 to TRBJ2-1; 10 bases map to TRBD2. This TCR was recovered from a person aged 18 to 65 who received the Ad26.COV2.S COVID-19 vaccine or a placebo. The material was peripheral blood, obtained in a trial of Ad26.COV2.S vaccine versus placebo. Written as DNA, the CDR3 is TGCGCCAGCAGCTTGGTACTAGCGGGACGCGGGCACAATGAGCAGTTCTTC. This gives the protein CASSLVLAGRGHNEQFF.